This T cell receptor (beta chain) appears in the sequencing data of a study of shared clonotypes between healthy human individuals. Only a few counts were recorded for this clone. Its specificity is not known. General study findings and limits: It was expected that sequencing depth would affect clonotype sharing among donors.

Within Nashville, Tennessee resided all donors, each a Caucasian adult. Here immunoSEQ multiplex PCR was the method, and the copy in TCRdb shows in-frame clones only, minus some. The sample has about 490,000 clones; over 65% are singletons. The material sequenced was PBMCs. The clonotype comes from a woman aged 40-49 years in good health. Some clones in this sample may be carry-over from other donors' samples.

Here the CDR3 reads CASSWNRETEAFF. The CDR3, as DNA: TGCGCCAGCAGCTGGAACAGGGAAACTGAAGCTTTCTTT. The chain uses TRBV5-1 and TRBJ1-1; tentative D call: TRBD1 (6 bases). The CDR3 runs to 13 residues. Germline V gives CDR1 SGHRS, CDR2 YFSETQ. V was trimmed by 3 bases and J by 5 bases, leaving 11 bases between them.